These 30 T cell receptor beta chains were sequenced from one sample in a study of early T cells in non-severe SARS-CoV-2 infection. TCRdb used MiXCR to reprocess the 5' RACE reads, holding one entry per CDR3 protein. Of approximately 90,000 distinct CDR3 sequences in the sample, approximately 12% were seen once. Sequenced material: whole blood, taken at baseline. These receptors originate from an adult who was a healthcare worker with PCR-confirmed SARS-CoV-2 infection or an uninfected control (not recorded which).

This clonotype was recorded a few times. The chain is built from TRBV20-1 and TRBJ2-1; TRBD1 matches 9 bases. The V segment lost 6 bases and the J segment 2 bases; nucleotides outside the gene matches: 8. Germline V CDR1 and CDR2: DFQATT, SNEGSKA (reference sequence). The CDR3 contains 15 residues. CDR3 DNA: TGCAGTGCAACTAGGGACAGGGCGGCCTACAATGAGCAGTTCTTC. It translates to CSATRDRAAYNEQFF.

At least ten counts were recorded for this clonotype. The chain carries TRBV30 and TRBJ2-2; the D gene is possibly TRBD1 (5 bases). Trimming pared 0 bases from V and 4 bases from J, leaving 9 bases between. CDR1 is GTSNPN and CDR2 is SVGIG in the germline V gene (reference sequence). The CDR3 loop spans 14 amino acids. The CDR3 coding sequence is TGTGCCTGGAGTGTTGGCAGGGCCACCGGGGAGCTGTTTTTT. It encodes CAWSVGRATGELFF.

In this sample, this clonotype turned up many times. The V call is TRBV25-1, the J call TRBJ1-4, with D perhaps TRBD1 (6 bases). V shed 7 bases and J shed 3 bases, with 15 bases lying between them. The CDR3 runs to 15 residues. Looked up from germline, CDR1 is MGHDK and CDR2 is SYGVNS. The CDR3 loop is CASMGGGRSNEKLFF. In DNA, the CDR3 is TGTGCCAGCATGGGCGGGGGCCGGTCTAATGAAAAACTGTTTTTT.

The sample holds many counts of this clonotype. The V call is TRBV20-1, the J call TRBJ2-1, with 7 nucleotides matching TRBD1. Germline V gives CDR1 DFQATT, CDR2 SNEGSKA (reference sequence). Trimming removed 4 bases from V and 5 bases from J; junction bases left unmatched: 2. The CDR3 sequence is 12 residues long. CDR3 DNA: TGCAGTGCTACGGGACAGAACAATGAGCAGTTCTTC. Translated, it gives CSATGQNNEQFF.

This chain connects TRBV7-9 to TRBJ2-3, with a weak D call TRBD2 (5 bases). Trimming removed 8 bases at V and 6 bases at J, with 12 bases between. The CDR3 has 12 residues. From germline, CDR1 is SEHNR and CDR2 FQNEAQ (reference sequence). In DNA, the CDR3 is TGTGCCAGCGGAATTTCGGGGGATACGCAGTATTTT. It translates to CASGISGDTQYF.

This clonotype was picked up a small number of times. The chain uses TRBV6-5 and TRBJ2-3; unclear D gene. CDR3 length equals 14 residues. The germline gives CDR1 MNHEY, CDR2 SVGAGI. Trimming pared 7 bases from V and 6 bases from J, leaving 17 bases between. CDR3 region: CASIPGSGSDTQYF. The CDR3 DNA is TGTGCCAGCATCCCGGGTTCCGGTAGCGATACGCAGTATTTT.

J is TRBJ2-1 and V is TRBV11-2; D remains ambiguous. V lost 0 bases and J 8 bases, leaving 8 bases between the germline ends. This CDR3 region has 13 residues. CDR1 and CDR2 (germline): SGHAT, FQNNGV. CDR3: CASSLDLSDEQFF. The CDR3, as DNA: TGTGCCAGCAGCTTAGATCTCTCCGATGAGCAGTTCTTC.

This clonotype was seen only a few times. The chain has TRBV12-3 or TRBV12-4 and TRBJ1-5; no reliable D call. The CDR3 has 14 amino acids. Deletions cut 4 bases from V and 1 base from J, with 8 bases between. This chain's CDR3 is CASSSGNSNQPQHF. CDR3 DNA: TGTGCCAGCAGTTCGGGGAACAGCAATCAGCCCCAGCATTTT.

The chain is built from TRBV19 and TRBJ1-2; D might be TRBD1 (6 bases). V lost 3 bases and J lost 4, with 12 bases in between. The CDR3 is made up of 14 amino acids. Germline V gene lookup returns CDR1 LNHDA and CDR2 SQIVND (reference sequence). The chain's CDR3 is CASSMEWGPYGYTF. CDR3 nucleotide sequence: TGTGCCAGTAGTATGGAGTGGGGGCCCTATGGCTACACCTTC.

This clonotype was detected many times. The V gene is TRBV3-1, the J gene TRBJ2-7, with D unresolved. The CDR3 spans 14 residues. Germline V gene lookup returns CDR1 LGHDT and CDR2 YNNKEL (reference sequence). Trimming stripped 4 bases from V and 0 bases from J, with 10 bases between. The CDR3 loop reads CASSRRATSYEQYF. CDR3 in DNA: TGTGCCAGCAGCCGAAGGGCGACCTCCTACGAGCAGTACTTC.

At least ten counts were recorded for this clonotype. The chain joins TRBV12-3 or TRBV12-4 to TRBJ1-4, with D perhaps TRBD1 (5 bases). This CDR3 comprises 15 residues. Trimming took 5 bases from V and 5 from J, leaving 15 bases between them. CDR3 residues: CASSPLAGRNEKLFF. Here the CDR3 DNA reads TGTGCCAGCAGTCCCCTGGCAGGGCGGAATGAAAAACTGTTTTTT.

This clonotype was observed at least ten times. The chain uses TRBV10-3 and TRBJ2-6, with D possibly matching TRBD2 (6 bases). Trimming took 3 bases from V and 0 from J, leaving 15 bases between them. The CDR3 has 18 amino acids. Germline loops: CDR1 ENHRY, CDR2 SYGVKD. The CDR3 region is CAISDGGVTLSGANVLTF. In nucleotides, the CDR3 is TGTGCCATCAGTGATGGAGGGGTAACTCTCTCTGGGGCCAACGTCCTGACTTTC.

This clonotype was recorded a few times. This chain uses TRBV14 with TRBJ1-6; unclear D gene. The germline V and J ends were trimmed by 0 bases and 7 bases, with 7 bases remaining between them. CDR3 length: 14 residues. CDR1 and CDR2 (germline): SGHDN, FVKESK. The CDR3 DNA reads as TGTGCCAGCAGCCAAGATTCGGGGAATTCACCCCTCCACTTT. Translating gives CASSQDSGNSPLHF.

The gene calls are TRBV11-2 and TRBJ1-6; TRBD1 matches at 7 bases. From germline, CDR1 is SGHAT and CDR2 FQNNGV. J gave up 11 bases and V 5 bases, and 6 bases lay outside the gene matches. This CDR3 is built from 13 residues. The CDR3 reads CASSPDRVTPLHF. Written as DNA, the CDR3 is TGTGCCAGCAGCCCAGACAGGGTAACACCCCTCCACTTT.

In its sample, this clonotype was seen many times. The chain has TRBV20-1 and TRBJ2-7, with D possibly being TRBD1 (5 bases). In germline, CDR1 is DFQATT, CDR2 SNEGSKA (reference sequence). The germline V and J ends were trimmed by 5 bases and 2 bases, with 10 bases remaining between them. This CDR3 region has 12 residues. The chain's CDR3 is CSASDIPYEQYF. The CDR3 DNA sequence: TGCAGTGCTTCGGACATACCCTACGAGCAGTACTTC.

Only a few counts were recorded for this clonotype. The V gene is TRBV20-1, the J gene TRBJ1-6; the D gene is possibly TRBD1 (5 bases). The CDR3 sequence is 16 residues long. Trimming took off 2 bases at V and 2 bases at J, with 13 bases between the two ends. Germline CDR1 is DFQATT and CDR2 is SNEGSKA (reference sequence). CDR3 nucleotides: TGCAGTGCTAGATCCTCTGACAGCCCCTATAATTCACCCCTCCACTTT. The encoded protein is CSARSSDSPYNSPLHF.

The J gene is TRBJ2-7, the V gene TRBV18; 14 nucleotides agree with TRBD2. CDR1 and CDR2 (germline): KGHSH, LQKENI. J lost 1 base, V lost 6 bases, and 5 bases had no gene match. The CDR3 is made up of 16 amino acids. This chain's CDR3 is CASSPGLAGGSYEQYF. The DNA for the CDR3 is TGTGCCAGCTCTCCTGGACTAGCGGGAGGATCCTACGAGCAGTACTTC.

This clonotype has ten or more counts. J is TRBJ2-1 and V is TRBV7-8; D remains ambiguous. This CDR3 region has 12 residues. The germline V and J ends were trimmed by 4 bases and 9 bases, with 10 bases remaining between them. Per germline, CDR1 SGHVS and CDR2 FQNEAQ. CDR3 bases: TGTGCCAGCAGCTCAGAGTCTGGTGAGCAGTTCTTC. It is translated as CASSSESGEQFF.

The CDR3 spells CASSHPTGLFF. The CDR3 DNA follows: TGCGCCAGCAGCCACCCGACAGGACTGTTTTTT. This chain uses TRBV4-1 with TRBJ1-4, with a weak D call TRBD1 (6 bases). The V end was cut by 3 bases, the J end by 13 bases, with 9 bases between. The CDR3 runs to 11 residues. Germline V lookup: CDR1 MGHRA, CDR2 YSYEKL.

This clonotype has just a few counts. The chain is built from TRBV7-3 and TRBJ1-1, with no clear D. Deletions cut 2 bases from V and 2 bases from J, with 9 bases between. The CDR3 is 14 residues long. The V gene's germline CDR1 is SGHTA and CDR2 FQGTGA. The CDR3 coding sequence is TGTGCCAGCAGCTTACCCCTTGACAACACTGAAGCTTTCTTT. Protein: CASSLPLDNTEAFF. Together with reference TRBV7-3 and TRBJ1-1, the CDR3 gives the full variable domain: GAGVSQTPSNKVTEKGKYVELRCDPISGHTALYWYRQSLGQGPEFLIYFQGTGAADDSGLPNDRFFAVRPEGSVSTLKIQRTERGDSAVYLCASSLPLDNTEAFFGQGTRLTVV.

The chain recombines TRBV3-1 with TRBJ1-1; D gene ambiguous. The CDR3 sequence is 12 residues long. Germline V gene lookup returns CDR1 LGHDT and CDR2 YNNKEL (reference sequence). The V end was cut by 0 bases, the J end by 11 bases, with 10 bases between. The CDR3 DNA is TGTGCCAGCAGCCAAGAAACTACCATGGCTTTCTTT. Its translation: CASSQETTMAFF.

The chain carries TRBV5-1 and TRBJ2-3; the D is unclear. Trimming took off 5 bases at V and 5 bases at J, with 18 bases between the two ends. The CDR3 has 15 residues. Looked up from germline, CDR1 is SGHRS and CDR2 is YFSETQ. The CDR3 DNA is TGCGCCAGCAGTCAAGGTAGCTTCCCGGGAGATACGCAGTATTTT. Translation: CASSQGSFPGDTQYF.

In this sample, this clonotype turned up many times. This rearrangement joins TRBV2 to TRBJ2-1; the D gene could be TRBD1 or TRBD2 (7 bases each). The CDR3 totals 15 residues. Germline V gives CDR1 SNHLY, CDR2 FYNNEI. Trimming stripped 10 bases from V and 4 bases from J, with 20 bases between. As DNA, the CDR3 is TGTGCCACCCCACGGGAGGAGGGGGCATACAATGAGCAGTTCTTC. Encoded protein: CATPREEGAYNEQFF.

This sequence joins TRBV29-1 and TRBJ1-4; D unclear. The CDR3 is 12 amino acids. Looked up from germline, CDR1 is SQVTM and CDR2 is ANQGSEA. The ends were cut back, 2 bases at V and 5 bases at J, with 6 bases in the middle. The CDR3 nucleotides read TGCAGCGTTGAAAGCCGGAATGAAAAACTGTTTTTT. It encodes CSVESRNEKLFF.

This clonotype was counted a few times. The CDR3, as DNA: TGTGCCAGCAGCCTTCAGTTTCACTATGGCTACACCTTC. Translation gives CASSLQFHYGYTF. This chain connects TRBV12-3 or TRBV12-4 to TRBJ1-2; D is unresolved. Trimming left V 6 bases short and J 3 bases short, with 11 bases between. This CDR3 is built from 13 residues.

This clonotype has ten or more counts. The genes are TRBV7-6 and TRBJ2-5; D is possibly TRBD2 (6 bases). The CDR3 has 15 residues. Looked up from germline, CDR1 is SGHVS and CDR2 is FNYEAQ. V was trimmed by 3 bases and J by 5 bases, leaving 16 bases between them. The CDR3 spells CASSLGPGSTETQYF. CDR3 bases: TGTGCCAGCAGCTTGGGTCCCGGGAGTACGGAGACCCAGTACTTC.

This clonotype was seen many times. This chain uses TRBV12-3 or TRBV12-4 with TRBJ2-7, with a tentative D call TRBD2 (7 bases). Trimming cost V 3 bases and J 2 bases, with 11 bases left between them. CDR3 length equals 14 residues. Written as DNA, the CDR3 is TGTGCCAGCAGTTTGGGGGGGGGCCCCTACGAGCAGTACTTC. This encodes CASSLGGGPYEQYF.

The CDR3 region is CASSLEPHEQFF. In DNA, the CDR3 is TGTGCCAGCAGCTTAGAGCCCCATGAGCAGTTCTTC. This chain uses TRBV7-6 with TRBJ2-1; no reliable D call. The germline V and J ends were trimmed by 1 base and 8 bases, with 6 bases remaining between them. Germline V gene lookup returns CDR1 SGHVS and CDR2 FNYEAQ. This CDR3 is 12 amino acids long.

In its sample, this clonotype was seen a few times. The chain couples TRBV30 to TRBJ2-1, with 7 positions matching TRBD2. CDR3 size: 16 residues. V dropped 0 bases and J dropped 7; count of bases not matched to a gene: 12. Looked up from germline, CDR1 is GTSNPN and CDR2 is SVGIG (reference sequence). The CDR3 DNA follows: TGTGCCTGGAGTGTACGGGGGAGGGCAGCTGGGAATGAGCAGTTCTTC. Encoded protein: CAWSVRGRAAGNEQFF.

This rearrangement joins TRBV20-1 to TRBJ2-1, with TRBD1 matching over 9 bases. J lost 4 bases, V lost 5 bases, and 3 bases had no gene match. This CDR3 comprises 13 residues. Germline CDR1 reads DFQATT; CDR2 reads SNEGSKA (reference sequence). DNA of the CDR3: TGCAGTGCTGTACAGGGGGCGTACAATGAGCAGTTCTTC. This sequence encodes CSAVQGAYNEQFF.